A selection of T cell receptor beta chains follows, all from one sample in a study of CD8 T cells in ankylosing spondylitis. TCRdb redid the calling of the 5' RACE reads with MiXCR, one entry per CDR3 protein. The sample shows about 89,000 distinct CDR3 sequences, under 30% of them seen only once. Input material: blood, either unsorted or a sorted T cell fraction (not recorded which). These receptors originate from a male donor with ankylosing spondylitis or in good health (not recorded which). The CDR3 runs from the conserved cysteine through the conserved F or W.

TRBV7-3	13	TRBJ2-5	CASSPSSQETQYF
TRBV5-1	12	TRBJ2-5	CASSSGSWTQYF
TRBV6-1	14	TRBJ1-5	CASRQTDRNQPQHF
TRBV20-1	14	TRBJ1-2	CSARTASGDYGYTF
TRBV20-1	14	TRBJ2-7	CSANAGLAGYEQYF
TRBV12-3/TRBV12-4	15	TRBJ2-7	CASSLGKARSYEQYF
TRBV5-1	16	TRBJ2-1	CASSLGRQLGVNEQFF
TRBV5-1	15	TRBJ2-1	CASSSNVPGYDEQFF
TRBV7-6	15	TRBJ2-2	CASSLDSAYTGELFF
TRBV15	11	TRBJ1-1	CATSIGTEAFF
TRBV7-9	15	TRBJ1-6	CASSAGQVIGSPLHF
TRBV29-1	12	TRBJ2-1	CSVDSTKREQFF
TRBV4-1	16	TRBJ1-3	CASSQVLTGGRNTIYF
TRBV6-1	16	TRBJ2-3	CASSKMGQRVTDTQYF
TRBV3-1	16	TRBJ2-3	CASSQDWGMSTDTQYF
TRBV5-1	15	TRBJ2-1	CASSLRASSYNEQFF
TRBV12-3/TRBV12-4	13	TRBJ2-1	CASTRGDLKVQFF
TRBV20-1	13	TRBJ2-5	CSAREKTKETQYF
TRBV12-3/TRBV12-4	14	TRBJ2-7	CASNQDGSSYEQYF
TRBV7-3	15	TRBJ2-1	CASSLRDGRTNEQFF
TRBV14	14	TRBJ1-3	CASSQDGEGNTIYF
TRBV29-1	13	TRBJ1-1	CSVEGTAYTEAFF
TRBV20-1	12	TRBJ1-2	CSARDSAYGYTF
TRBV5-1	14	TRBJ2-7	CASSFSRMLDEQYF
TRBV18	13	TRBJ2-5	CASSQGIEETQYF
TRBV20-1	14	TRBJ2-1	CSAGTGTRSHEQFF
TRBV7-2	12	TRBJ2-1	CASSFVAGNGFF
TRBV12-3/TRBV12-4	14	TRBJ1-2	CASSLRRLVGGYTF
TRBV5-1	16	TRBJ2-2	CASSLEGALGTGELFF
TRBV30	13	TRBJ2-7	CAWSVSQGYEQYF
TRBV5-1	14	TRBJ2-1	CASRVQGYNNEQFF
TRBV10-3	15	TRBJ2-1	CAISESGGYNNEQFF
TRBV20-1	14	TRBJ2-2	CSAVAGARTGELFF
TRBV20-1	15	TRBJ1-6	CSANGGETWTSPLHF
TRBV5-6	18	TRBJ2-6	CASSLDSGEHSGANVLTF
TRBV5-1	13	TRBJ1-1	CASSPTGSPEAFF
TRBV27	11	TRBJ2-1	CASSFRDEQFF
TRBV25-1	15	TRBJ1-5	CASSGTGVSNQPQHF
TRBV29-1	9	TRBJ1-2	CSVEGGYTF
TRBV5-6	15	TRBJ2-5	CASSLIGTGQETQYF
TRBV7-8	17	TRBJ1-1	CASSLVAASGWDTEAFF
TRBV10-1	16	TRBJ2-4	CASSESRTGAKNIQYF
TRBV10-2	17	TRBJ2-5	CASSEGPQAAYQETQYF
TRBV5-1	16	TRBJ2-1	CASSAGQGLSYNEQFF